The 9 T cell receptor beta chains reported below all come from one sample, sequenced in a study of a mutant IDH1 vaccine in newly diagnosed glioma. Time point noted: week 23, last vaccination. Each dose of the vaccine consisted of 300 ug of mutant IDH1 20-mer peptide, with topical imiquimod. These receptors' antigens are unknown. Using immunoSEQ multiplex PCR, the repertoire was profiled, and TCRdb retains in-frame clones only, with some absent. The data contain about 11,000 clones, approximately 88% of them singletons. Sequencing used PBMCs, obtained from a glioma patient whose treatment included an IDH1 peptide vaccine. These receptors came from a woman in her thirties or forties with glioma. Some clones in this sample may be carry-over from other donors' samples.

The CDR3 nucleotides are TGTGCCAGCAGTACAACAGGGCAGGGCGGGGAGCTGTTTTTT. As protein: CASSTTGQGGELFF. This chain links TRBV7-3 with TRBJ2-2, with TRBD1 as a possible D gene (6 bases). The V end lost 6 bases, the J end lost 7 bases, and 15 bases lay between the germline ends. Germline V lookup: CDR1 SGHTA, CDR2 FQGTGA. CDR3 length: 14 residues. The full variable domain, in which reference TRBV7-3 and TRBJ2-2 provide the parts outside the CDR3, is GAGVSQTPSNKVTEKGKYVELRCDPISGHTALYWYRQSLGQGPEFLIYFQGTGAADDSGLPNDRFFAVRPEGSVSTLKIQRTERGDSAVYLCASSTTGQGGELFFGEGSRLTVL.

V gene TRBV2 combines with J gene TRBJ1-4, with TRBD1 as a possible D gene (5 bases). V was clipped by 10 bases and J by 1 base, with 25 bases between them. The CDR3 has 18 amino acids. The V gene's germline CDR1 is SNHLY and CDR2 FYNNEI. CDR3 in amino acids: CATPTQGPHPLTNEKLFF. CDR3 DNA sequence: TGTGCCACCCCCACCCAGGGTCCCCATCCCTTAACTAATGAAAAACTGTTTTTT.

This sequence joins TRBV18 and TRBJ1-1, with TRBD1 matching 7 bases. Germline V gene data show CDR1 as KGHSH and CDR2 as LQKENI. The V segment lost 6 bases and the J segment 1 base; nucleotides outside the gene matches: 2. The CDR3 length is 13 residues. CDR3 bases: TGTGCCAGCTCTCGGACAGGGAACACTGAAGCTTTCTTT. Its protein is CASSRTGNTEAFF.

The CDR3, as DNA: TGTGCCAGCAGCGTAGAAGGGGGGGGCGGCTACACCTTC. This sequence encodes CASSVEGGGGYTF. This chain joins TRBV9 and TRBJ1-2, with D tentatively TRBD1 (6 bases). The CDR3 totals 13 residues. V was shortened by 0 bases and J by 8 bases, with 11 bases between the two germline ends. Germline assignment: CDR1 SGDLS and CDR2 YYNGEE.

The CDR3 DNA reads as TGTGCCTGGACTAACCTCCTCCGAGACAGGGAAAACATTCAGTACTTC. Protein: CAWTNLLRDRENIQYF. The genes are TRBV30 and TRBJ2-4; 7 nucleotides agree with TRBD1. J was trimmed by 5 bases and V by 4 bases; bases with no gene match: 14. Germline V gives CDR1 GTSNPN, CDR2 SVGIG (reference sequence). The CDR3 has 16 residues.

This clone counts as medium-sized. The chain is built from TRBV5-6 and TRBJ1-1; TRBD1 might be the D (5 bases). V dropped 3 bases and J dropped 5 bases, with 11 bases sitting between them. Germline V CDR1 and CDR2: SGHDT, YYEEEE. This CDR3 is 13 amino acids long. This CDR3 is CASSWGTVTEAFF. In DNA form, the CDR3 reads TGTGCCAGCAGCTGGGGGACGGTGACTGAAGCTTTCTTT. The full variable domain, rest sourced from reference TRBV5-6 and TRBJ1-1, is DAGVTQSPTHLIKTRGQQVTLRCSPKSGHDTVSWYQQALGQGPQFIFQYYEEEERQRGNFPDRFSGHQFPNYSSELNVNALLLGDSALYLCASSWGTVTEAFFGQGTRLTVV.

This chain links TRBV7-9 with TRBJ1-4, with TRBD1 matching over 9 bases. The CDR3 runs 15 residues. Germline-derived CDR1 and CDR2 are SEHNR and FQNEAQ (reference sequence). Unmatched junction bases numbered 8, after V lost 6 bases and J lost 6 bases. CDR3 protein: CASSSEGTGHEKLFF. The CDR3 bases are TGTGCCAGCAGTTCAGAGGGGACAGGGCATGAAAAACTGTTTTTT.

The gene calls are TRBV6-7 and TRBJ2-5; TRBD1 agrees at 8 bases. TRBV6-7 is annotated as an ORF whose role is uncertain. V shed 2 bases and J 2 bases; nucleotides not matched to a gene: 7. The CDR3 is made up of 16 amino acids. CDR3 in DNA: TGTGCCAGCAGTTACCCCGGACAGGGTGGGCAAGAGACCCAGTACTTC. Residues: CASSYPGQGGQETQYF.

The CDR3 reads CASSQGRANEQFF. The CDR3 bases are TGCGCCAGCAGCCAGGGCAGGGCTAATGAGCAGTTCTTC. The rearrangement links TRBV10-2 to TRBJ2-1, with D possibly matching TRBD1 (5 bases). This CDR3 comprises 13 residues. Germline CDR1 reads WSHSY; CDR2 reads SAAADI. V was pared by 6 bases and J by 7 bases, with 13 bases between.